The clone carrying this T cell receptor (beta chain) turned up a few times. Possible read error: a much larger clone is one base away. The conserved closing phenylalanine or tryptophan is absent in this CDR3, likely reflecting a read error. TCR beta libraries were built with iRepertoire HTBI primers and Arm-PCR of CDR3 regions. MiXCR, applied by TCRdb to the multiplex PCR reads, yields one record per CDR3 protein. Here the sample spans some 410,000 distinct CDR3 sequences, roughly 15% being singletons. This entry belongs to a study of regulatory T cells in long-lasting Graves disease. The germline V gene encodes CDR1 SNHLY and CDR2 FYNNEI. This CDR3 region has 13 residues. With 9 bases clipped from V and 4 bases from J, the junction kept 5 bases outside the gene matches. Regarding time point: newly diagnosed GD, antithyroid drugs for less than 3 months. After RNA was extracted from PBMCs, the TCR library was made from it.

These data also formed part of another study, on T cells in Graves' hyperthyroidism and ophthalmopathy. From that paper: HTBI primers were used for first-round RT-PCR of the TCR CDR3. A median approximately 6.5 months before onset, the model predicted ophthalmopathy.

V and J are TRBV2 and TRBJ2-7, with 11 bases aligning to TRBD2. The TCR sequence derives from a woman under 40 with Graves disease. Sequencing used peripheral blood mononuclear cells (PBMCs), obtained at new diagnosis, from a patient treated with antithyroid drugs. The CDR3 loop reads CARRTSGSYEQYL. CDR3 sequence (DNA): TGTGCCAGGCGGACTAGCGGGTCTTACGAGCAGTACCTC.